The rows below give T cell receptor beta chains drawn from one sample of a study of CXCR3-negative and CXCR3-positive naive CD8 T cells. TCRdb re-called the 5' RACE reads and catalogs CDR3 proteins one per entry, DNA excluded. The specimen's table records tens of thousands of distinct CDR3 sequences. The sequenced material came from naive CXCR3+ CD8+ T cells from blood. These receptors were collected from a human donor in good health. Some clones in this sample may be carry-over from other donors' samples. Both conserved end residues are part of each CDR3.

CDR3 length,J gene,V gene,CDR3 protein
17,TRBJ2-6,TRBV29-1,CSVEGWTGSPGANVLTF
13,TRBJ2-7,TRBV21-1,CASSKGGEYEQYF
15,TRBJ2-3,TRBV7-3,CASSPAGGYTDTQYF
19,TRBJ1-5,TRBV19,CASSLQGPQQGTPHQPQHF
16,TRBJ1-4,TRBV7-6,CASSPVRQGLAEKLFF
16,TRBJ2-1,TRBV7-9,CASSPPTRGPHNEQFF
15,TRBJ2-1,TRBV11-3,CASSLVSGRRYEQFF
14,TRBJ2-7,TRBV7-3,CASSLTGGTYEQYF
12,TRBJ2-1,TRBV12-3/TRBV12-4,CASSPRHDEQFF
15,TRBJ2-1,TRBV19,CASSFFGGGQNEQFF
14,TRBJ2-2,TRBV5-5,CASSLYTVGGELFF
11,TRBJ1-1,TRBV5-6,CASAGNTEAFF
14,TRBJ2-1,TRBV3-1,CASSQEGPYNEQFF
13,TRBJ2-5,TRBV4-1,CASSQLSEETQYF
12,TRBJ1-1,TRBV7-9,CASSQGQREAFF
15,TRBJ2-5,TRBV12-3/TRBV12-4,CASSLWAGAAETQYF
12,TRBJ2-7,TRBV6-5,CASGLGIYEQYF
12,TRBJ2-7,TRBV29-1,CSVRDGSYEQYF
15,TRBJ1-5,TRBV7-9,CASSPPGPNNQPQHF
14,TRBJ1-1,TRBV24-1,CATSDGTGNTEAFF
14,TRBJ2-5,TRBV10-3,CAISDGGTQETQYF
17,TRBJ1-4,TRBV28,CASRRTISGTKNEKLFF
14,TRBJ2-7,TRBV7-2,CASRPNGVVHEQYF
16,TRBJ2-3,TRBV27,CASSLEAGSFTDTQYF
13,TRBJ2-1,TRBV5-6,CASSLPSYNEQFF
15,TRBJ2-2,TRBV14,CASSQVRGQSGELFF
15,TRBJ1-5,TRBV27,CASSLSGYSNQPQHF
17,TRBJ2-5,TRBV7-9,CASSSGVSGEYQETQYF
17,TRBJ2-1,TRBV19,CASSMSGAQLFYNEQFF
15,TRBJ2-7,TRBV7-9,CASSRQGLPNDEQYF
15,TRBJ1-5,TRBV7-8,CASSFSDGSNQPQHF
11,TRBJ2-7,TRBV7-2,CASSSLYEQYF
15,TRBJ1-1,TRBV16,CASSQSSGGNTEAFF
17,TRBJ2-1,TRBV5-4,CASSVGLQGAGYNEQFF
15,TRBJ2-1,TRBV25-1,CASTGITQTYNEQFF
16,TRBJ1-1,TRBV7-2,CASSLIDRGEGTEAFF
12,TRBJ1-2,TRBV29-1,CSVGGRSYGYTF
16,TRBJ1-4,TRBV7-8,CASSSPPRATNEKLFF